This T cell receptor beta chain was sequenced during a study of cytomegalovirus exposure and HLA in healthy donors. Study-wide findings and caveats: It was reportedly the case that the classifier diagnosed cytomegalovirus status with high specificity and sensitivity. An analysis that came later showed most CMV-associated TCR beta chains appearing HLA-restricted. Associated with cytomegalovirus, according to the listing, were about 160 TCR beta chains.

This CDR3 has 14 amino acids. Germline V CDR1 and CDR2: SGHVS, FNYEAQ. With V trimmed by 5 bases and J by 4 bases, 6 bases remained unmatched. As for this clone: Its cognate antigen is unknown.

Vbeta (60) and Jbeta (13) primers were used in the PCR. TCRdb's copy holds only in-frame clones and misses some; the assay was immunoSEQ multiplex PCR. Altogether some 110,000 clones are present, about four fifths being singletons, with the ten largest covering 1.3%. The sample consisted of PBMCs. The V call is TRBV7-6, the J call TRBJ2-7; TRBD1 matches 9 bases. The sequence derives from a man younger than 45 in good health and CMV-seronegative. The CDR3 DNA is TGTGCCAGCAGCACATACAGGGGGCAGTACGAGCAGTACTTC. It specifies CASSTYRGQYEQYF. Complete variable domain (other parts from reference TRBV7-6 and TRBJ2-7): GAGVSQSPRYKVTKRGQDVALRCDPISGHVSLYWYRQALGQGPEFLTYFNYEAQQDKSGLPNDRFSAERPEGSISTLTIQRTEQRDSAMYRCASSTYRGQYEQYFGPGTRLTVT.